What follows are 16 T cell receptor beta chains derived from one specimen sequenced in a study of OX40 agonist ivuxolimab in advanced cancers. The library relied on the immunoSEQ multiplex PCR assay. TCRdb took over this immuneACCESS table, retaining in-frame rearrangements with V and J assigned. Such tables are incomplete; in checked studies, under half of the missing clones stem from an unresolved V gene, and the remainder is unexplained. The sample table lists some 30,000 clones, nearly 95% of them with a count of one. Less than 10% of the sample belongs to the ten largest clones. Sequences were derived from CD4+ or CD8+ T cells sorted from blood, sampled in a trial of the OX40 agonist ivuxolimab. The receptor source for this set is an adult with an advanced solid tumor such as melanoma, head and neck, liver or kidney cancer.

The rearrangement links TRBV5-1 to TRBJ1-2; perhaps TRBD1 as D (5 bases). The germline CDR1 and CDR2 sequences are SGHRS and YFSETQ. The CDR3 is 13 amino acids. V was clipped by 2 bases and J by 4 bases, with 9 bases between them. The CDR3 DNA sequence: TGCGCCAGCAGCTTTGGGGCGGGCTATGGCTACACCTTC. This codes for CASSFGAGYGYTF. Drawing the rest from reference TRBV5-1 and TRBJ1-2, the complete variable domain is KAGVTQTPRYLIKTRGQQVTLSCSPISGHRSVSWYQQTPGQGLQFLFEYFSETQRNKGNFPGRFSGRQFSNSRSEMNVSTLELGDSALYLCASSFGAGYGYTFGSGTRLTVV.

The chain employs TRBV19 and TRBJ2-7; perhaps D is TRBD1 or TRBD2 (5 bases each). Germline V gene sequence: CDR1 LNHDA, CDR2 SQIVND (reference sequence). V lost 3 bases and J 6 bases, leaving 12 bases between the germline ends. This CDR3 region has 13 residues. The CDR3 here is CASSMRGAGEQYF. As DNA, the CDR3 is TGTGCCAGTAGTATGCGAGGGGCGGGCGAGCAGTACTTC. The variable domain in full, completed from reference TRBV19 and TRBJ2-7, reads DGGITQSPKYLFRKEGQNVTLSCEQNLNHDAMYWYRQDPGQGLRLIYYSQIVNDFQKGDIAEGYSVSREKKESFPLTVTSAQKNPTAFYLCASSMRGAGEQYFGPGTRLTVT.

V gene TRBV27 combines with J gene TRBJ1-6, with D uncertain. Germline CDR1 reads MNHEY; CDR2 reads SMNVEV (reference sequence). Trimming shortened V by 6 bases and J by 9 bases, and 12 bases separated the two germline ends. This CDR3 contains 13 residues. CDR3 bases: TGTGCCAGCAGCCCTATGGCCGGTTCACCCCTCCACTTT. Translated, it gives CASSPMAGSPLHF.

The J gene is TRBJ1-5, the V gene TRBV19; D uncertain. V lost 4 bases and J 6 bases, leaving 19 bases between the germline ends. Germline assignment: CDR1 LNHDA and CDR2 SQIVND (reference sequence). The CDR3 length is 16 residues. Here the CDR3 reads CASSKPGTANIQPQHF. Here the CDR3 DNA reads TGTGCCAGTAGTAAGCCGGGCACAGCAAATATTCAGCCCCAGCATTTT.

A note on this clone: Because the CDR3's place on the DNA is in doubt, the DNA is left out and the CDR3 is given as listed by TCRdb. This chain connects TRBV21-1 to TRBJ2-5. TRBV21-1 is a listed pseudogene. Including both end residues, the CDR3 is 17 amino acids long. The CDR3 loop is CASSKYFCEGFQETQYF.

The rearrangement uses TRBV4-3 and TRBJ2-7, with a tentative D call TRBD2 (5 bases). Trimming took off 1 base at V and 2 bases at J, with 9 bases between the two ends. In germline, CDR1 is LGHNA, CDR2 YSLEER. This CDR3 contains 14 residues. The CDR3 loop is CASSQGSGTYEQYF. As DNA, the CDR3 is TGCGCCAGCAGCCAAGGGAGCGGAACCTACGAGCAGTACTTC.

The chain links TRBV27 to TRBJ2-1; a possible D gene is TRBD1 (5 bases). Trimming shortened V by 0 bases and J by 3 bases, and 12 bases separated the two germline ends. This CDR3 contains 16 residues. The V gene's germline CDR1 is MNHEY and CDR2 SMNVEV (reference sequence). DNA of the CDR3: TGTGCCAGCAGTTTATCCCCGGACATGATCTACAATGAGCAGTTCTTC. Translation: CASSLSPDMIYNEQFF.

The chain links TRBV6-6 to TRBJ1-1; D gene ambiguous. Germline-derived CDR1 and CDR2 are MNHNY and SVGAGI (reference sequence). V was trimmed by 5 bases and J by 0 bases, leaving 10 bases between them. There are 14 residues in the CDR3. The CDR3 nucleotides read TGTGCCAGCAGTCCCGGCCACCTGAACACTGAAGCTTTCTTT. As protein: CASSPGHLNTEAFF.

The chain is built from TRBV19 and TRBJ1-1, with no clear D. Germline lookup yields CDR1 LNHDA and CDR2 SQIVND (reference sequence). The CDR3 length is 13 residues. The V end was cut by 6 bases, the J end by 2 bases, with 10 bases between. The CDR3 DNA reads TGTGCCAGTAGCGCCGGGCTTAACACTGAAGCTTTCTTT. Encoded protein: CASSAGLNTEAFF.

Here the CDR3 reads CASSEDRRYGYTF. The CDR3 DNA follows: TGTGCCAGCAGTGAAGACAGGCGGTATGGCTACACCTTC. The genes are TRBV6-9 and TRBJ1-2; weak D call: TRBD1 (6 bases). Between the trimmed V and J ends, which lost 5 bases and 5 bases, there was a span of 12 bases. The CDR3 runs to 13 residues. Germline CDR1 and CDR2: MNHGY and SVAAGI.

The chain combines TRBV27 with TRBJ2-3; D is possibly TRBD1 (6 bases). Per the germline V gene, CDR1 is MNHEY and CDR2 is SMNVEV (reference sequence). Trimming stripped 1 base from V and 0 bases from J, with 14 bases between. The CDR3 length is 17 residues. CDR3 amino acids: CASSLYPPGHSTDTQYF. DNA of the CDR3: TGTGCCAGCAGTTTATATCCACCGGGACATAGCACAGATACGCAGTATTTT.

This chain joins TRBV7-9 and TRBJ1-2; no definite D call. The CDR3 has 13 residues. Germline CDR1 is SEHNR and CDR2 is FQNEAQ (reference sequence). Trimming pared 0 bases from V and 3 bases from J, leaving 5 bases between. The chain's CDR3 is CASSLASHYGYTF. The CDR3 region has the DNA TGTGCCAGCAGCTTAGCCAGCCACTATGGCTACACCTTC.

The chain carries TRBV6-5 and TRBJ1-2, with D tentatively TRBD1 (5 bases). The CDR3 totals 13 residues. Deletions cut 5 bases from V and 3 bases from J, with 10 bases between. Germline V gene lookup returns CDR1 MNHEY and CDR2 SVGAGI. The CDR3 sequence is CASSVQAHYGYTF. The DNA for the CDR3 is TGTGCCAGCAGTGTACAGGCTCACTATGGCTACACCTTC.

CDR3 sequence: CSVVGLADYEQYF. In nucleotides, the CDR3 is TGCAGCGTTGTGGGTCTAGCGGACTACGAGCAGTACTTC. The rearrangement uses TRBV29-1 and TRBJ2-7, with 7 bases that match TRBD2. This CDR3 spans 13 amino acids. Germline V lookup: CDR1 SQVTM, CDR2 ANQGSEA. With V trimmed by 4 bases and J by 3 bases, 6 bases remained unmatched.

This CDR3 reads CASSIQGAINEQYF. The DNA of the CDR3 is TGTGCCAGTAGTATACAGGGGGCCATCAACGAGCAGTACTTC. This chain connects TRBV19 to TRBJ2-7; 8 bases line up with TRBD1. CDR1 and CDR2 from the germline V gene are LNHDA and SQIVND (reference sequence). The CDR3 runs 14 residues. The V gene end was trimmed by 2 bases and the J gene end by 5 bases; junction bases not matched to a gene: 5. Using reference TRBV19 and TRBJ2-7 for the parts outside the CDR3, the full variable domain is DGGITQSPKYLFRKEGQNVTLSCEQNLNHDAMYWYRQDPGQGLRLIYYSQIVNDFQKGDIAEGYSVSREKKESFPLTVTSAQKNPTAFYLCASSIQGAINEQYFGPGTRLTVT.

J is TRBJ1-1 and V is TRBV9, with D uncertain. V was clipped by 0 bases and J by 5 bases, with 14 bases between them. The CDR3 loop spans 15 amino acids. CDR1 and CDR2 (germline): SGDLS, YYNGEE. CDR3 residues: CASSVASGLRTEAFF. The CDR3 coding sequence is TGTGCCAGCAGCGTAGCTTCAGGACTGAGGACTGAAGCTTTCTTT. The full variable domain, with the rest looked up from reference TRBV9 and TRBJ1-1, is DSGVTQTPKHLITATGQRVTLRCSPRSGDLSVYWYQQSLDQGLQFLIQYYNGEERAKGNILERFSAQQFPDLHSELNLSSLELGDSALYFCASSVASGLRTEAFFGQGTRLTVV.